A single TCR beta chain is shown here with its context. Its antigen remains unidentified. The data were taken from a study of cytomegalovirus exposure and HLA in healthy donors. Study-wide results and caveats: When presence/absence was analysed, sequencing depth was taken to be roughly uniform across donors. Prediction of most subjects' HLA-A and HLA-B alleles by TCR beta sequences was reportedly accurate. The likely origin of a cluster of highly shared sequence variants was a sequencing artifact.

The CDR3 is 14 residues long. Germline CDR1 is SGHTA and CDR2 is FQGNSA. V shed 1 base and J shed 2 bases, with 6 bases lying between them. Primers included in the PCR were 60 Vbeta and 13 Jbeta primers. The protocol was immunoSEQ multiplex PCR, while the TCRdb copy is restricted to in-frame clones and leaves out a portion. The sample gives 200,000 or so clones, over 65% of which show up once; about a sixth is in the top ten. Sequences were obtained from PBMCs. The J gene is TRBJ1-5, the V gene TRBV7-2; D is unresolved. The receptor was derived from a man aged 35 to 55 in good health and CMV-seronegative. The CDR3 sequence is CASSLETGNQPQHF. The CDR3 DNA reads as TGTGCCAGCAGCTTAGAAACGGGCAATCAGCCCCAGCATTTT.